A selection of T cell receptor beta chains follows, all from one sample in a study of PD-1 blockade in classical Hodgkin lymphoma. Here immunoSEQ multiplex PCR was the method, and the copy in TCRdb shows in-frame clones only, minus some. The sample has 30,000 or so clones; roughly four fifths are singletons. Sequenced here: peripheral blood mononuclear cells (PBMCs), sampled at baseline. The source of these receptors is a human donor with classical Hodgkin lymphoma. CDR3s leave out the opening cysteine and the closing phenylalanine or tryptophan. Size tells how often a clone was seen (once, few, many) or the class of an expanded clone, and some rows leave it out.

CDR3 protein: ASSQVAGGNTEAF
J gene: TRBJ1-1
V gene: TRBV14
clone size: -

CDR3 protein: ASNRGNANTGELF
J gene: TRBJ2-2
V gene: TRBV19
clone size: -

CDR3 protein: ASSLDGDGYT
J gene: TRBJ1-2
V gene: TRBV5-1
clone size: few

CDR3 protein: ASSVMGGGTDTQY
J gene: TRBJ2-3
V gene: TRBV9
clone size: -

CDR3 protein: ASSLRTSGETDTQY
J gene: TRBJ2-3
V gene: TRBV7-3
clone size: -

CDR3 protein: ASSNRGGSYGYT
J gene: TRBJ1-2
V gene: TRBV19
clone size: -

CDR3 protein: ASSFFGGGTGGTDTQY
J gene: TRBJ2-3
V gene: TRBV11-3
clone size: -

CDR3 protein: ASRLTGSNEQF
J gene: TRBJ2-1
V gene: TRBV6-1
clone size: -

CDR3 protein: ASSRGRVTDTQY
J gene: TRBJ2-3
V gene: TRBV28
clone size: -

CDR3 protein: ASSKLGDWKIEQF
J gene: TRBJ2-1
V gene: TRBV19
clone size: -

CDR3 protein: SVRGTGISNTEAF
J gene: TRBJ1-1
V gene: TRBV29-1
clone size: -

CDR3 protein: ASSSQVLGEQF
J gene: TRBJ2-1
V gene: TRBV4-2
clone size: -

CDR3 protein: ASSFSSGGVSEQF
J gene: TRBJ2-1
V gene: TRBV5-5
clone size: -